Below, 9 T cell receptor beta chains from the same sample are listed, as sequenced in a study of blood T cells in healthy people across ages. Then a second PCR, running roughly 6 to 11 cycles, was carried out with a sample-barcoded 5' primer and a J-beta primer mix. TCRdb analysed the 5' RACE reads with MiXCR anew, one entry per CDR3 protein. The sample has around 800,000 distinct CDR3 sequences, around 43% seen once; the top ten hold about 21%. The material sequenced was blood. Receptors originate from a man aged 55-75 years in good health.

This clonotype was seen many times. The gene calls are TRBV7-9 and TRBJ2-7, with TRBD2 identical over 7 bases. The CDR3 covers 13 residues. CDR1 is SEHNR, CDR2 FQNEAQ, per germline (reference sequence). V lost 5 bases, J lost 2 bases, and 3 bases stayed unmatched. CDR3 residues: CASSLAGAYEQYF. As DNA, the CDR3 is TGTGCCAGCAGCCTCGCGGGGGCCTACGAGCAGTACTTC.

The chain combines TRBV10-3 with TRBJ1-5, with TRBD1 as a possible D gene (6 bases). V lost 4 bases to trimming and J lost 0 bases, with 13 bases between them. The CDR3 is 16 amino acids. The germline V gene encodes CDR1 ENHRY and CDR2 SYGVKD. CDR3 in amino acids: CAISVGGAYSNQPQHF. CDR3 sequence (DNA): TGTGCCATCAGTGTAGGGGGGGCTTATAGCAATCAGCCCCAGCATTTT.

This clonotype was seen ten or more times. CDR3 DNA: TGCAGCGTTGGGCATTTTTTTCGAAGCTCCTACGAGCAGTACTTC. It specifies CSVGHFFRSSYEQYF. V usage is TRBV29-1 and J usage is TRBJ2-7; no clear D gene. Germline V CDR1 and CDR2: SQVTM, ANQGSEA. The V gene lost 4 bases and the J gene lost 0 bases, with 16 bases spanning the gap. The CDR3 spans 15 residues.

With regard to this clonotype: A much larger clone lies a single base off, so this may be a read error. The V call is TRBV20-1, the J call TRBJ2-1, with D possibly being TRBD1 (6 bases). The CDR3 has 14 amino acids. Trimming removed 3 bases from V and 10 bases from J, with 19 bases in between. In germline, CDR1 is DFQATT, CDR2 SNEGSKA (reference sequence). CDR3 sequence reads: CSASPLDRTYEQFF. The CDR3 DNA is TGCAGTGCTAGTCCTCTGGACAGAACCTACGAGCAGTTCTTC.

The rearrangement links TRBV9 to TRBJ2-2, with TRBD2 matching over 10 bases. Germline CDR1 is SGDLS and CDR2 is YYNGEE. V trimming: 4 bases; J trimming: 2 bases; junction bases outside the gene matches: 5. CDR3 length: 16 amino acids. The CDR3 DNA reads TGTGCCAGCAGCCCATTAGCGGGGGGAAACACCGGGGAGCTGTTTTTT. Translated: CASSPLAGGNTGELFF.

The sample holds many counts of this clonotype. This sequence joins TRBV12-3 or TRBV12-4 and TRBJ1-5; D is unclear. This CDR3 comprises 14 residues. V lost 0 bases and J lost 4, with 7 bases in between. CDR3 in amino acids: CASSLASGNQPQHF. In nucleotides, the CDR3 is TGTGCCAGCAGTTTAGCGAGCGGGAATCAGCCCCAGCATTTT.

This clonotype was recorded a few times. V and J are TRBV7-9 and TRBJ1-2; TRBD1 matches at 7 bases. The V segment lost 4 bases and the J segment 10 bases; nucleotides outside the gene matches: 15. The CDR3 has 15 residues. CDR1 SEHNR and CDR2 FQNEAQ come from the germline V gene (reference sequence). The CDR3 reads CASSSLGGGFLSYTF. The CDR3 DNA follows: TGTGCCAGCAGCTCGCTAGGGGGCGGGTTTCTATCCTACACCTTC.

With regard to this clonotype: An end of the junction does not agree with germline; a read error may underlie this. The V and J genes are TRBV29-1 and TRBJ2-7; 10 bases map to TRBD2. The CDR3 totals 13 residues. CDR1 and CDR2 from the germline V gene are SQVTM and ANQGSEA. The CDR3 DNA sequence: TGCAGCGTTGAATCTAGCGGGGGCTACGGGCAGTACTTC. As protein: CSVESSGGYGQYF.

CDR3 sequence reads: CASSLAGFRGAEQSEAFF. CDR3 nucleotide sequence: TGCGCCAGCAGCTTGGCAGGGTTTCGAGGTGCCGAGCAATCTGAAGCTTTCTTT. The V and J genes are TRBV5-1 and TRBJ1-1, with TRBD1 as a possible D gene (5 bases). This CDR3 comprises 18 residues. Germline CDR1 and CDR2: SGHRS and YFSETQ. Trimming removed 0 bases at V and 6 bases at J, with 24 bases between.